A selection of T cell receptor beta chains follows, all from one sample in a study of T-cell memory formation after mild COVID-19. TCRdb reprocessed the 5' RACE reads via MiXCR and lists one record per CDR3 protein. The data hold approximately 580,000 distinct CDR3 sequences, with roughly 20% observed a single time. The material sequenced was PBMCs or a T cell subset sorted from them (not recorded which). These receptors were collected from an adult woman who had mild COVID-19 (a few samples of this study predate the infection). Cell type and time point are not known. Each CDR3 is given with its conserved first and last residue. The D gene is left open where the match is weak. Clone sizes are given selectively: once, few, many, or a class where the clone is expanded.

V gene: TRBV6-5; D gene: -; J gene: TRBJ2-7; clone size: -; CDR3 DNA: TGTGCCAGCAGTTACACCGGGCCGAGGGGTTCCTACGAGCAGTACTTC; CDR3 protein: CASSYTGPRGSYEQYF
V gene: TRBV6-6; D gene: TRBD1; J gene: TRBJ1-5; clone size: -; CDR3 DNA: TGTGCCAGCACTCCGGGACAGGGTCATCAGCCCCAGCATTTT; CDR3 protein: CASTPGQGHQPQHF
V gene: TRBV7-9; D gene: -; J gene: TRBJ1-1; clone size: -; CDR3 DNA: TGTGCCAGCAGCTGGATACGGGACACTGAAGCTTTCTTT; CDR3 protein: CASSWIRDTEAFF
V gene: TRBV7-9; D gene: -; J gene: TRBJ2-3; clone size: -; CDR3 DNA: TGTGCCAGCAGCCCCAAAGAGGAGCTCCGAACCTCCGAGCAGTATTTT; CDR3 protein: CASSPKEELRTSEQYF
V gene: TRBV11-2; D gene: -; J gene: TRBJ2-2; clone size: few; CDR3 DNA: TGTGCCAGCAGCTTACGTGGGGATCCTAAGAACACCGGGGAGCTGTTTTTT; CDR3 protein: CASSLRGDPKNTGELFF
V gene: TRBV5-1; D gene: -; J gene: TRBJ2-5; clone size: few; CDR3 DNA: TGCGCCAGCAGCTTTGGAGGGATACAGGAGACCCAGTACTTC; CDR3 protein: CASSFGGIQETQYF
V gene: TRBV7-2; D gene: -; J gene: TRBJ2-7; clone size: -; CDR3 DNA: TGTGCCAGCAGCTTATCGACCAAAAGGGACGAGCAGTACTTC; CDR3 protein: CASSLSTKRDEQYF
V gene: TRBV30; D gene: -; J gene: TRBJ2-3; clone size: -; CDR3 DNA: TGTGCCTGGAGTGACCTCGCAAGTACGCAGTATTTT; CDR3 protein: CAWSDLASTQYF
V gene: TRBV5-1; D gene: -; J gene: TRBJ2-2; clone size: -; CDR3 DNA: TGCGCCAGCAGCAAGACGGTAACCGGGGAGCTGTTTTTT; CDR3 protein: CASSKTVTGELFF
V gene: TRBV21-1; D gene: -; J gene: TRBJ2-4; clone size: few; CDR3 DNA: TGTGCCAGCAGCCCGGGACACGGCAAAAACATTCAGTACTTC; CDR3 protein: CASSPGHGKNIQYF
V gene: TRBV6-1; D gene: -; J gene: TRBJ1-2; clone size: -; CDR3 DNA: TGTGCCAGCAGTATGCCTTTAACAGGTCTCCCTAACTATGGCTACACCTTC; CDR3 protein: CASSMPLTGLPNYGYTF
V gene: TRBV7-2; D gene: -; J gene: TRBJ2-5; clone size: many; CDR3 DNA: TGTGCCAGCAGCCTGGACAGTGCCCAAGAGACCCAGTACTTC; CDR3 protein: CASSLDSAQETQYF
V gene: TRBV6-5; D gene: -; J gene: TRBJ1-1; clone size: -; CDR3 DNA: TGTGCCAGCAGTGGGGTAATGAACACTGAAGCTTTCTTT; CDR3 protein: CASSGVMNTEAFF
V gene: TRBV7-9; D gene: -; J gene: TRBJ2-7; clone size: few; CDR3 DNA: TGTGCCAGCAGCTTAGTGGAGGTCGGCGAGCAGTACTTC; CDR3 protein: CASSLVEVGEQYF
V gene: TRBV7-2; D gene: -; J gene: TRBJ1-2; clone size: many; CDR3 DNA: TGTGCCAGCAGCTTAGGGACCCATGGCTACACCTTC; CDR3 protein: CASSLGTHGYTF
V gene: TRBV12-3/TRBV12-4; D gene: TRBD1; J gene: TRBJ1-1; clone size: many; CDR3 DNA: TGCGCCAGCAGCTTCGGGACAGGGAACACTGAAGCTTTCTTT; CDR3 protein: CASSFGTGNTEAFF
V gene: TRBV7-6; D gene: TRBD2; J gene: TRBJ2-3; clone size: few; CDR3 DNA: TGTGCCAGCAGCTCGCCGGGGACTAGGGGCACAGATACGCAGTATTTT; CDR3 protein: CASSSPGTRGTDTQYF
V gene: TRBV20-1; D gene: -; J gene: TRBJ1-6; clone size: -; CDR3 DNA: TGCAGTGCTAGTAACCAGGGTGAATCGCCCCTCCACTTT; CDR3 protein: CSASNQGESPLHF
V gene: TRBV12-3/TRBV12-4; D gene: TRBD2; J gene: TRBJ2-7; clone size: -; CDR3 DNA: TGTGCCAGCAGTTCGGGACTAGCGGGAGGGCTTGGCGAGCAGTACTTC; CDR3 protein: CASSSGLAGGLGEQYF
V gene: TRBV30; D gene: -; J gene: TRBJ2-4; clone size: few; CDR3 DNA: TGTGCCTGGAGTCTGAAGGGGGCCAAAAACATTCAGTACTTC; CDR3 protein: CAWSLKGAKNIQYF
V gene: TRBV7-9; D gene: TRBD2; J gene: TRBJ2-3; clone size: few; CDR3 DNA: TGTGCCAGCAGCTTTCCTACTAGCGGGACAGATACGCAGTATTTT; CDR3 protein: CASSFPTSGTDTQYF
V gene: TRBV6-5; D gene: TRBD2; J gene: TRBJ2-1; clone size: many; CDR3 DNA: TGTGCCAGCAGTTACCTGCCTAGCGGGAGTTACAATGAGCAGTTCTTC; CDR3 protein: CASSYLPSGSYNEQFF
V gene: TRBV5-1; D gene: -; J gene: TRBJ1-1; clone size: few; CDR3 DNA: TGCGCCAGCAGCACGGGCCCTGAAGCTTTCTTT; CDR3 protein: CASSTGPEAFF